One and the same sample provided the 15 T cell receptor beta chains below, sequenced in a study of control samples from healthy donors and cancer patients. TCRdb keeps only in-frame clones here, not all; method: immunoSEQ multiplex PCR. Among roughly 55,000 clones listed, about 92% were seen once. The sequencing input was PBMCs. The receptors derive from a man aged 35 to 55 with colorectal cancer.

The V gene is TRBV3-1 (or the pseudogene TRBV3-2), the J gene TRBJ1-6, with TRBD1 identical over 11 bases. Germline trimming cut 2 bases from V and 6 bases from J; bases unmatched to any gene: 3. The CDR3 is 16 residues long. Germline V gene lookup returns CDR1 LGHDT and CDR2 YNNKEL (reference sequence). The CDR3 spells CASSQRTGGSNSPLHF. DNA of the CDR3: TGTGCCAGCAGCCAAAGGACAGGGGGCAGTAATTCACCCCTCCACTTT.

The V call is TRBV27, the J call TRBJ1-5, with a possible D match to TRBD1 (6 bases). V was pared by 5 bases and J by 6 bases, with 14 bases between. This CDR3 is 14 amino acids long. CDR1 MNHEY and CDR2 SMNVEV come from the germline V gene (reference sequence). The CDR3 loop reads CASSLTGSGQPQHF. Here the CDR3 DNA reads TGTGCCAGCAGTCTGACAGGCTCTGGTCAGCCCCAGCATTTT.

The table lists this clone with a count of one. The chain links TRBV19 to TRBJ2-1; 9 bases map to TRBD1. The germline CDR1 and CDR2 sequences are LNHDA and SQIVND (reference sequence). V was pared by 3 bases and J by 3 bases, with 3 bases of the junction left unmatched. The CDR3 sequence is 15 residues long. The CDR3 nucleotides are TGTGCCAGTAGTATCGGGACAGGGAACTACAATGAGCAGTTCTTC. It is translated as CASSIGTGNYNEQFF. The whole variable domain, filled in from reference TRBV19 and TRBJ2-1, reads DGGITQSPKYLFRKEGQNVTLSCEQNLNHDAMYWYRQDPGQGLRLIYYSQIVNDFQKGDIAEGYSVSREKKESFPLTVTSAQKNPTAFYLCASSIGTGNYNEQFFGPGTRLTVL.

This chain joins TRBV6-5 and TRBJ1-5, with unresolved D. The V gene lost 6 bases and the J gene lost 0 bases, with 12 bases spanning the gap. The CDR3 length is 15 residues. Germline CDR1 is MNHEY and CDR2 is SVGAGI. In DNA, the CDR3 is TGTGCCAGCAGCCTGGACGGCTATAGCAATCAGCCCCAGCATTTT. Translation gives CASSLDGYSNQPQHF.

The V and J genes are TRBV5-6 and TRBJ2-7; 7 bases line up with TRBD1. Losses at the gene ends were 4 bases for V and 3 bases for J; bases not matched to a gene: 4. This CDR3 contains 13 residues. Germline CDR1 SGHDT, CDR2 YYEEEE. The CDR3 spells CASSGQGVYEQYF. The CDR3, as DNA: TGTGCCAGCAGCGGGCAGGGGGTCTACGAGCAGTACTTC.

This chain joins TRBV5-1 and TRBJ1-5; 9 bases map to TRBD1. Germline CDR1 SGHRS, CDR2 YFSETQ. The CDR3 extends over 16 amino acids. After removal of 4 bases from V and 1 base from J, the junction contained 6 bases not matched to a gene. The CDR3 nucleotides read TGCGCCAGCAGCCTACATGGACAGGGGAGCAATCAGCCCCAGCATTTT. Translation gives CASSLHGQGSNQPQHF.

This clone has a handful of counts. V is TRBV29-1 and J is TRBJ1-1; TRBD1 matches 7 bases. CDR1 SQVTM and CDR2 ANQGSEA come from the germline V gene. The CDR3 has 13 amino acids. V trimming: 7 bases; J trimming: 3 bases; junction bases outside the gene matches: 8. CDR3 in amino acids: CSASGQLYTEAFF. CDR3 DNA sequence: TGCAGCGCCTCGGGACAGCTGTACACTGAAGCTTTCTTT.

The chain is built from TRBV9 and TRBJ2-5; 11 positions agree with TRBD2. V was clipped by 8 bases and J by 2 bases; unmatched bases: 8. Germline values: CDR1 SGDLS, CDR2 YYNGEE. This CDR3 is built from 15 residues. The CDR3 region has the DNA TGTGCCAGTGGACCGGGACTAGCGGATCAAGAGACCCAGTACTTC. The encoded protein is CASGPGLADQETQYF.

The J gene is TRBJ1-5, the V gene TRBV27, with D unclear. V was pared by 1 base and J by 0 bases, with 10 bases between. Germline CDR1 is MNHEY and CDR2 is SMNVEV (reference sequence). The CDR3 spans 16 residues. The CDR3 nucleotides read TGTGCCAGCAGTTTATACTACGGTGGTAGCAATCAGCCCCAGCATTTT. Its protein is CASSLYYGGSNQPQHF.

V is TRBV6-5 and J is TRBJ2-2, with D perhaps matching TRBD1 or TRBD2 (5 bases each). Trimming left V 0 bases short and J 7 bases short, with 12 bases between. The CDR3 runs to 15 residues. Germline loops: CDR1 MNHEY, CDR2 SVGAGI. DNA for the CDR3: TGTGCCAGCAGTTACTCGAGGGACGGAGGCGGGGAGCTGTTTTTT. Translation gives CASSYSRDGGGELFF.

The chain employs TRBV5-1 and TRBJ2-3; D remains unclear. V was cut by 4 bases and J by 6 bases, with 15 bases left in between. Germline CDR1 reads SGHRS; CDR2 reads YFSETQ. This CDR3 is 14 amino acids long. The CDR3 loop reads CASSGVERRDTQYF. In DNA, the CDR3 is TGCGCCAGCAGCGGGGTCGAACGACGTGATACGCAGTATTTT.

The rearrangement links TRBV12-3 or TRBV12-4 to TRBJ1-1, with 7 bases lining up with TRBD1. Trimming cost V 5 bases and J 7 bases; bases outside gene matches: 7. The length of the CDR3 is 13 residues. The CDR3 nucleotides read TGTGCCAGCAGTCCGCGGTCAGGGGGTGAAGCTTTCTTT. Protein product: CASSPRSGGEAFF.

This chain joins TRBV5-6 and TRBJ1-2, with a weak D call TRBD1 (6 bases). Germline V gives CDR1 SGHDT, CDR2 YYEEEE. V was clipped by 0 bases and J by 3 bases, with 12 bases between them. The CDR3 covers 15 residues. CDR3 in DNA: TGTGCCAGCAGCTTGGCCGGGGCAGGGGACTATGGCTACACCTTC. It encodes CASSLAGAGDYGYTF.

The chain links TRBV19 to TRBJ2-7; no clear D. CDR3 length: 16 amino acids. V was shortened by 5 bases and J by 0 bases, with 17 bases between the two germline ends. Germline loops: CDR1 LNHDA, CDR2 SQIVND (reference sequence). CDR3 sequence reads: CASSLQPVASSYEQYF. The CDR3 DNA sequence: TGTGCCAGTAGTCTCCAGCCGGTTGCCAGCTCCTACGAGCAGTACTTC.

V and J are TRBV5-5 and TRBJ2-2; D is uncertain. CDR3 length: 14 amino acids. Trimming took 5 bases from V and 2 from J, leaving 10 bases between them. CDR1 is SGHKS, CDR2 YYEKEE, per germline (reference sequence). CDR3 sequence reads: CASSRPENTGELFF. The CDR3 bases are TGTGCCAGCAGTAGGCCAGAAAACACCGGGGAGCTGTTTTTT.